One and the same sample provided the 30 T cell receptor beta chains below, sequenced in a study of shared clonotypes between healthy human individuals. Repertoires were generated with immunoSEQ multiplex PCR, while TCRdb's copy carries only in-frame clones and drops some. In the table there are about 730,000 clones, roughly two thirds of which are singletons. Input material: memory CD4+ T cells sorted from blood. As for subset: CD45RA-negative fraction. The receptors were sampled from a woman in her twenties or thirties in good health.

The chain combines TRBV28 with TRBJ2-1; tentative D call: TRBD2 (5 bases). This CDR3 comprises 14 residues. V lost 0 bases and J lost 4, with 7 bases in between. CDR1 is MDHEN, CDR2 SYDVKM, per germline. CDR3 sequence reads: CASSLWEEYNEQFF. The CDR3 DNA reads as TGTGCCAGCAGTTTATGGGAGGAGTACAATGAGCAGTTCTTC.

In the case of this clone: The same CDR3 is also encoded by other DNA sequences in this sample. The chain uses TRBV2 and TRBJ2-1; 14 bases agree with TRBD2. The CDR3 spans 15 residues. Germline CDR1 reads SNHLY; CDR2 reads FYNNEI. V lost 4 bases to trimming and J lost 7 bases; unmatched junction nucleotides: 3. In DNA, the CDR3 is TGTGCCAGCAGTGGGGGACTAGCGGGAGTTAATGAGCAGTTCTTC. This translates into CASSGGLAGVNEQFF.

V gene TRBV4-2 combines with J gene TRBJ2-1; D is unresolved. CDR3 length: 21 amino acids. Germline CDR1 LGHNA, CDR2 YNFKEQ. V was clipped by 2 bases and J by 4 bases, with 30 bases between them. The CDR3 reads CASSQRVLGLGNVFGYNEQFF. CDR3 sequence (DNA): TGTGCCAGCAGCCAAAGGGTTCTGGGGTTGGGGAATGTCTTCGGTTACAATGAGCAGTTCTTC.

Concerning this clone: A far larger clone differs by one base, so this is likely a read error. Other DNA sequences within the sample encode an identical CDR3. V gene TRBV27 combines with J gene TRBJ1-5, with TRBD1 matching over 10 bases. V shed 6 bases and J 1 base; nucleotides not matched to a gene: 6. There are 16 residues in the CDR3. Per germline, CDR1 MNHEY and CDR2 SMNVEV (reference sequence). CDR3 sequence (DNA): TGTGCCAGCAGGCCTTGGGGACAGGGGAGCAATCAGCCCCAGCATTTT. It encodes CASRPWGQGSNQPQHF.

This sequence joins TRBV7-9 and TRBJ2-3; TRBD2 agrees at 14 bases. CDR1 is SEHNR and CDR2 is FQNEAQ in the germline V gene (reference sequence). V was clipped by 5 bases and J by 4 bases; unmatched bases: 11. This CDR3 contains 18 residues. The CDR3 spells CASSQTSGRAREPDTQYF. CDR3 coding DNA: TGTGCCAGCAGCCAGACTAGCGGGAGGGCCCGTGAGCCAGATACGCAGTATTTT. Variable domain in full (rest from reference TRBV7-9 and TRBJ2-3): DTGVSQNPRHKITKRGQNVTFRCDPISEHNRLYWYRQTLGQGPEFLTYFQNEAQLEKSRLLSDRFSAERPKGSFSTLEIQRTEQGDSAMYLCASSQTSGRAREPDTQYFGPGTRLTVL.

The CDR3 loop is CSVYHGVGEQFF. CDR3 nucleotides: TGCAGCGTTTATCACGGGGTGGGTGAGCAGTTCTTC. V is TRBV29-1 and J is TRBJ2-1, with D possibly matching TRBD2 (5 bases). CDR1 and CDR2 (germline): SQVTM, ANQGSEA. This CDR3 has 12 amino acids. Trimming pared 5 bases from V and 9 bases from J, leaving 14 bases between.

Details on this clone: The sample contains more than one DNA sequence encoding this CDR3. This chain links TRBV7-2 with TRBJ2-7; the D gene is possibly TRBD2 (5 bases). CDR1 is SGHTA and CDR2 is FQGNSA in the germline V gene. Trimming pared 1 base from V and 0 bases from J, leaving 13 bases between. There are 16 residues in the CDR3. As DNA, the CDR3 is TGTGCCAGCAGCTTAGGTGGAGCGGTGAGCTCCTACGAGCAGTACTTC. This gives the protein CASSLGGAVSSYEQYF.

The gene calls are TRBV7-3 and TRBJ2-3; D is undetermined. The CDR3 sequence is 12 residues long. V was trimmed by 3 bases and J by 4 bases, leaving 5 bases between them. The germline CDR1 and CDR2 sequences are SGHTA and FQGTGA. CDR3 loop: CASSLNSDTQYF. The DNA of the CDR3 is TGTGCCAGCAGCTTGAACTCAGATACGCAGTATTTT.

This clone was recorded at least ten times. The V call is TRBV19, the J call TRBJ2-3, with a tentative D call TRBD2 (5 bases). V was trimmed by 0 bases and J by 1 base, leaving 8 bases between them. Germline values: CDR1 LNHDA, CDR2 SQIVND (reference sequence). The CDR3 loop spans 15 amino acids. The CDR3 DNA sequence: TGTGCCAGTAGTATAGATCGGGGAGGCACAGATACGCAGTATTTT. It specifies CASSIDRGGTDTQYF.

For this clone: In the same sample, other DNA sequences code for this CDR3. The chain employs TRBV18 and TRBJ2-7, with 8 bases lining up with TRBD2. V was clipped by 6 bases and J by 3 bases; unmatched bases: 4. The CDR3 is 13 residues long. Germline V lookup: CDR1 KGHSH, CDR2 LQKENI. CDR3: CASSPGLDYEQYF. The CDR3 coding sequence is TGTGCCAGCTCCCCGGGACTAGACTACGAGCAGTACTTC.

CDR3 DNA: TGTGCCAGCAGGGGCAGCCCTAATGAAAAACTGTTTTTT. This sequence encodes CASRGSPNEKLFF. The genes are TRBV25-1 and TRBJ1-4; D is unresolved. Germline assignment: CDR1 MGHDK and CDR2 SYGVNS. The CDR3 is made up of 13 amino acids. V was shortened by 6 bases and J by 3 bases, with 8 bases between the two germline ends.

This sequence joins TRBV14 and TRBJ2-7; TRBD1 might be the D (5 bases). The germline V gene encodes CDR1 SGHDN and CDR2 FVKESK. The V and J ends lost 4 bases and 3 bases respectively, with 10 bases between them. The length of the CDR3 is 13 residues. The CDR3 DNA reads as TGTGCCAGCAGCCGCGTTCAGGGCTACGAGCAGTACTTC. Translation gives CASSRVQGYEQYF.

The CDR3 DNA follows: TGTGCCAGCTCACTGTCAGGTCCGAACACTGAAGCTTTCTTT. Translated, it gives CASSLSGPNTEAFF. The chain couples TRBV18 to TRBJ1-1; D is unclear. This CDR3 is 14 amino acids long. Germline CDR1 is KGHSH and CDR2 is LQKENI. The germline V and J ends were trimmed by 4 bases and 1 base, with 10 bases remaining between them.

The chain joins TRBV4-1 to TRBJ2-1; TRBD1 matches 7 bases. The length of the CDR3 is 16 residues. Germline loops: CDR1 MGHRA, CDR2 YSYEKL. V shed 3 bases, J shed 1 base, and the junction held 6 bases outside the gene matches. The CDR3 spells CASSQRGPGSYNEQFF. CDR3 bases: TGCGCCAGCAGCCAGAGGGGGCCAGGGTCCTACAATGAGCAGTTCTTC.

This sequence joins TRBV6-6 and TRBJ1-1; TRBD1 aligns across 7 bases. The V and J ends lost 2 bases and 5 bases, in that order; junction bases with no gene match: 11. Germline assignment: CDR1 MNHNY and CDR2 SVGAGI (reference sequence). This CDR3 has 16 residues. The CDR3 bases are TGTGCCAGCAGTTACCCGGGACAGCTCGAACTAACTGAAGCTTTCTTT. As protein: CASSYPGQLELTEAFF.

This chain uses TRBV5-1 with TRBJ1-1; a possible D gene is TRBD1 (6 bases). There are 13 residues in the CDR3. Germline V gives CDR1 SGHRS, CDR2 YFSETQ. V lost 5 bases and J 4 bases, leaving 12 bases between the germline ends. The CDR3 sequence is CASRAGDRTEAFF. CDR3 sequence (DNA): TGCGCCAGCAGGGCAGGGGATCGCACTGAAGCTTTCTTT. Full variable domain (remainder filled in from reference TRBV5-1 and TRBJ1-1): KAGVTQTPRYLIKTRGQQVTLSCSPISGHRSVSWYQQTPGQGLQFLFEYFSETQRNKGNFPGRFSGRQFSNSRSEMNVSTLELGDSALYLCASRAGDRTEAFFGQGTRLTVV.

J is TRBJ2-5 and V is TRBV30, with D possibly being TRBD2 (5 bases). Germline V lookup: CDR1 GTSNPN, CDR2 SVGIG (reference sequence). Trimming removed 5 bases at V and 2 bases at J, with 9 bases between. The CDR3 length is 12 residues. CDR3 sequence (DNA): TGTGCCTGGGGGAGCCAGCAAGAGACCCAGTACTTC. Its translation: CAWGSQQETQYF. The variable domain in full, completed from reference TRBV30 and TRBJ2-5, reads SQTIHQWPATLVQPVGSPLSLECTVEGTSNPNLYWYRQAAGRGLQLLFYSVGIGQISSEVPQNLSASRPQDRQFILSSKKLLLSDSGFYLCAWGSQQETQYFGPGTRLLVL.

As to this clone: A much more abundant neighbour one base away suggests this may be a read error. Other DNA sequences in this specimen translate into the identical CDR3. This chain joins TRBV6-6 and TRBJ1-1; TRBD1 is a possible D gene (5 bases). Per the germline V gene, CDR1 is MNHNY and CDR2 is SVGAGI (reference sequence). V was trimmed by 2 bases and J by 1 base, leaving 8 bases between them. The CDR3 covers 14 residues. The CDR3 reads CASSYTGENTEAFF. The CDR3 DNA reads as TGTGCCAGCAGTTACACGGGGGAGAACACTGAAGCTTTCTTT.

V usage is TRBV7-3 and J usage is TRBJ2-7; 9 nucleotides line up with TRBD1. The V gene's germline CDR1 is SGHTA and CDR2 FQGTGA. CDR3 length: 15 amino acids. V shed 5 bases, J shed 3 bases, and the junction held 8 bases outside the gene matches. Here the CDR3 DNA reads TGTGCCAGCAGCCCGACGGGACAGGGATTCTACGAGCAGTACTTC. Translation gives CASSPTGQGFYEQYF.

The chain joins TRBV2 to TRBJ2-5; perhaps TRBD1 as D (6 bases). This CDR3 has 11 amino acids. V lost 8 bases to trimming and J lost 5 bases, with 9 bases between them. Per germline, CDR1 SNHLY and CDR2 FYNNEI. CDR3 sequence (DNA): TGTGCCAGCTCCCAGGGGGAGACCCAGTACTTC. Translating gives CASSQGETQYF.

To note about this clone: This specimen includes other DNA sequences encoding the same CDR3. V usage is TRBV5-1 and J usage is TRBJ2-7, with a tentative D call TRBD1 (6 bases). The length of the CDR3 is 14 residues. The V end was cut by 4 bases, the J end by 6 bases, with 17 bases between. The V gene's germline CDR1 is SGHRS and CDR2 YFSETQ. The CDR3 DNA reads TGCGCCAGCAGCCCGGGGACAACAACGGGCGAGCAGTACTTC. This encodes CASSPGTTTGEQYF.

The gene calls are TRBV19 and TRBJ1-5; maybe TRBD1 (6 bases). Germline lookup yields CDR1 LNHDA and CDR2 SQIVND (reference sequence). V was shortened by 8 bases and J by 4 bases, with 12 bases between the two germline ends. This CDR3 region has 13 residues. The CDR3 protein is CASAPGANQPQHF. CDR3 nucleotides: TGTGCCAGTGCCCCGGGGGCGAATCAGCCCCAGCATTTT.

The CDR3 spells CASSQGQGAIGNTIYF. The CDR3 bases are TGTGCCAGCAGCCAGGGACAGGGGGCTATCGGAAACACCATATATTTT. The J gene is TRBJ1-3, the V gene TRBV7-9; 12 bases line up with TRBD1. Unmatched junction bases numbered 6, after V lost 5 bases and J lost 4 bases. The CDR3 length is 16 residues. Germline V gene data show CDR1 as SEHNR and CDR2 as FQNEAQ (reference sequence).

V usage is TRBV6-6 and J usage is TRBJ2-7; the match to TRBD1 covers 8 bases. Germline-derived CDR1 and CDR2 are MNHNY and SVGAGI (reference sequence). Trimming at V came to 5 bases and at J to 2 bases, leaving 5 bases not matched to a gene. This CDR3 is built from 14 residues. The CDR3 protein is CASSKPGQAYEQYF. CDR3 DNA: TGTGCCAGCAGTAAGCCGGGACAGGCCTACGAGCAGTACTTC.

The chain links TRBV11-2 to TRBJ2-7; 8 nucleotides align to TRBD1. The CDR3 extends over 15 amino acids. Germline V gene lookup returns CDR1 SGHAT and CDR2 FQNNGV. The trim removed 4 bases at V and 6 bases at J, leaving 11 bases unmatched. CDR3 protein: CASSSQTGDQSEQYF. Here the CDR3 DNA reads TGTGCCAGCAGCTCTCAGACAGGGGACCAGAGCGAGCAGTACTTC. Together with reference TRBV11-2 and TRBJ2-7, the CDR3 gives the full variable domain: EAGVAQSPRYKIIEKRQSVAFWCNPISGHATLYWYQQILGQGPKLLIQFQNNGVVDDSQLPKDRFSAERLKGVDSTLKIQPAKLEDSAVYLCASSSQTGDQSEQYFGPGTRLTVT.

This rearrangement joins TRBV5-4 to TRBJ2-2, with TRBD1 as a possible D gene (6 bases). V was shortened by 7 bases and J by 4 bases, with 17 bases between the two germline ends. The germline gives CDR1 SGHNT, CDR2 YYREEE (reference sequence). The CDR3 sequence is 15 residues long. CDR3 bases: TGTGCCAGCGGGGGCGGCAGGGGCTCCACCGGGGAGCTGTTTTTT. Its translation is CASGGGRGSTGELFF.

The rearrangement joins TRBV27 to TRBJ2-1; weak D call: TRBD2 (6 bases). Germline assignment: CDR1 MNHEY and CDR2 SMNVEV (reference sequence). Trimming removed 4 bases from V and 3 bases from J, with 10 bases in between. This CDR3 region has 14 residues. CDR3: CASSSRTNYNEQFF. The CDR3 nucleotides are TGTGCCAGCAGTTCAAGGACTAACTACAATGAGCAGTTCTTC.

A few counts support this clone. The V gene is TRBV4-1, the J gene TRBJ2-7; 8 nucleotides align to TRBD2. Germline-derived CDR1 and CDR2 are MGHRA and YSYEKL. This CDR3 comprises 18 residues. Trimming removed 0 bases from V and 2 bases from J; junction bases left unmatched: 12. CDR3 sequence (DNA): TGCGCCAGCAGCCAAGATCCGATTGATAGCGGGGCCCCCTACGAGCAGTACTTC. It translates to CASSQDPIDSGAPYEQYF.

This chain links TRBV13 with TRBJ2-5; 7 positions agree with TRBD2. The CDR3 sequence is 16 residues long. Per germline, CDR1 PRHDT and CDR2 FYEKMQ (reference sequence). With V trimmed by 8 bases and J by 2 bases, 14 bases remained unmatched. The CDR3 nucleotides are TGTGCCAGCGTCAGGGCGAGAACAGCGGGGCAAGAGACCCAGTACTTC. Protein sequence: CASVRARTAGQETQYF.

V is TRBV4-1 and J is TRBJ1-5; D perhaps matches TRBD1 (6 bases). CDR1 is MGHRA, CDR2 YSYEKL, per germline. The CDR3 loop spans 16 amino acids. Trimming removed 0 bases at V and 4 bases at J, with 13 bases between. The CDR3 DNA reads TGCGCCAGCAGCCAAGATGGCGGGGGCTGGAATCAGCCCCAGCATTTT. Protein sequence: CASSQDGGGWNQPQHF.